This is a list of T cell receptor beta chains from one sample in a study of cytomegalovirus exposure and HLA in healthy donors. The method was immunoSEQ multiplex PCR; TCRdb's version includes in-frame clones alone and lacks a portion of them. This table has approximately 200,000 clones, roughly 80% appearing once. Input material: PBMCs. These receptors came from a woman between 25 and 40 years old in good health and CMV-seropositive. Each CDR3 is given with its conserved first and last residue. The order of the fields is CDR3 DNA, CDR3 protein, V gene, clone size, J gene, D gene. D genes are given only for firm matches. Size tells how often a clone was seen (once, few, many) or the class of an expanded clone, and some rows leave it out.

cdr3_nt: TGTGCCAGCACGCGGGGTCTTGGTCTACTCTACGAGCAGTACTTC; cdr3_aa: CASTRGLGLLYEQYF; v_call: TRBV28; clone_size: few; j_call: TRBJ2-7; d_call: .
cdr3_nt: TGCGCCAGCAGCCTGTACCGGAGTAATACCTACGAGCAGTACTTC; cdr3_aa: CASSLYRSNTYEQYF; v_call: TRBV4-1; clone_size: .; j_call: TRBJ2-7; d_call: .
cdr3_nt: TGTGCCAGCAGCGGAATAGAGCGGAGCACCGGGGAGCTGTTTTTT; cdr3_aa: CASSGIERSTGELFF; v_call: TRBV6-1; clone_size: .; j_call: TRBJ2-2; d_call: .
cdr3_nt: TGTGCCAGCAGCCGGGGACAGGGGGTTCTTAACACTGAAGCTTTCTTT; cdr3_aa: CASSRGQGVLNTEAFF; v_call: TRBV7-2; clone_size: .; j_call: TRBJ1-1; d_call: TRBD1
cdr3_nt: TGCGCCAGCAGCTTGGGGACAGGGGCGGAGCTGTTTTTT; cdr3_aa: CASSLGTGAELFF; v_call: TRBV5-1; clone_size: .; j_call: TRBJ2-2; d_call: TRBD1
cdr3_nt: TGCGCCAGCAGTCCGGGACTAGCTTGGAGCGAGCAGTACTTC; cdr3_aa: CASSPGLAWSEQYF; v_call: TRBV10-2; clone_size: once; j_call: TRBJ2-7; d_call: TRBD2
cdr3_nt: TGTGCCAGCAGCGGGACCCGGATAGGGACAGCCTCCTACGAGCAGTACTTC; cdr3_aa: CASSGTRIGTASYEQYF; v_call: TRBV5-6; clone_size: .; j_call: TRBJ2-7; d_call: TRBD1
cdr3_nt: TGTGCCAGCAGTGACTTCCTCAGGGGTGGAGACACCGGGGAGCTGTTTTTT; cdr3_aa: CASSDFLRGGDTGELFF; v_call: TRBV2; clone_size: .; j_call: TRBJ2-2; d_call: .
cdr3_nt: TGTGCCAGCAGCTTGGAAAGCGGTAGCTCCTACGAGCAGTACTTC; cdr3_aa: CASSLESGSSYEQYF; v_call: TRBV5-5; clone_size: .; j_call: TRBJ2-7; d_call: .
cdr3_nt: TGTGCCTGGAGTGTACGACAGAGCCCCTCTGGGGCCAACGTCCTGACTTTC; cdr3_aa: CAWSVRQSPSGANVLTF; v_call: TRBV30; clone_size: few; j_call: TRBJ2-6; d_call: .
cdr3_nt: TGTGCCAGCAGCTTATACAGCTCAAACACTGAAGCTTTCTTT; cdr3_aa: CASSLYSSNTEAFF; v_call: TRBV11-3; clone_size: .; j_call: TRBJ1-1; d_call: .
cdr3_nt: TGTGCCAGCTCGCTGATCCAGGACAAGGCCGGCTTCTCTGGGGCCAACGTCCTGACTTTC; cdr3_aa: CASSLIQDKAGFSGANVLTF; v_call: TRBV18; clone_size: .; j_call: TRBJ2-6; d_call: .
cdr3_nt: TGTGCCAGCAGTGGAGGCACAGCCGGGGAGCTGTTTTTT; cdr3_aa: CASSGGTAGELFF; v_call: TRBV6-6; clone_size: once; j_call: TRBJ2-2; d_call: .
cdr3_nt: TGTGCCAGCAGCGCACGCAGGGGAGCGAGAGAGCAGTACTTC; cdr3_aa: CASSARRGAREQYF; v_call: TRBV5-4; clone_size: few; j_call: TRBJ2-7; d_call: .
cdr3_nt: TGTGCCAGCAGCCGTAGGGACAGCGGCACAGATACGCAGTATTTT; cdr3_aa: CASSRRDSGTDTQYF; v_call: TRBV7-9; clone_size: few; j_call: TRBJ2-3; d_call: TRBD1
cdr3_nt: TGTGCCAGCAGCTCTTTCCAAGGGCGGGACCTCTACAATGAGCAGTTCTTC; cdr3_aa: CASSSFQGRDLYNEQFF; v_call: TRBV7-9; clone_size: .; j_call: TRBJ2-1; d_call: .
cdr3_nt: TGTGCCAGCACCAGCGGGAACACAGATACGCAGTATTTT; cdr3_aa: CASTSGNTDTQYF; v_call: TRBV7-8; clone_size: few; j_call: TRBJ2-3; d_call: TRBD2
cdr3_nt: TGTGCCAGCCGGAGACAGGGTGGCGAGACCCAGTACTTC; cdr3_aa: CASRRQGGETQYF; v_call: TRBV6-1; clone_size: .; j_call: TRBJ2-5; d_call: TRBD1
cdr3_nt: TGTGCCAGCAGCCGCTACGCGGGTCGCGAGCAGTACTTC; cdr3_aa: CASSRYAGREQYF; v_call: TRBV5-6; clone_size: .; j_call: TRBJ2-7; d_call: .
cdr3_nt: TGTGCCAGCAGTCTAACCGGGACAGGGGGCTATTATGGCTACACCTTC; cdr3_aa: CASSLTGTGGYYGYTF; v_call: TRBV28; clone_size: .; j_call: TRBJ1-2; d_call: TRBD1
cdr3_nt: TGTGCCAGCAGCGTCTACGCCGGGAAATACGAGCAGTACTTC; cdr3_aa: CASSVYAGKYEQYF; v_call: TRBV6-1; clone_size: .; j_call: TRBJ2-7; d_call: .
cdr3_nt: TGTGCCAGCACCCGGGGACAGGGGGCGACTGAAGCTTTCTTT; cdr3_aa: CASTRGQGATEAFF; v_call: TRBV6-5; clone_size: .; j_call: TRBJ1-1; d_call: TRBD1
cdr3_nt: TGCGCCAGCAGCCAAATAGACTTGGGACTAGCGGGAAGCTACGAGCAGTACTTC; cdr3_aa: CASSQIDLGLAGSYEQYF; v_call: TRBV4-1; clone_size: .; j_call: TRBJ2-7; d_call: TRBD2